These 8 T cell receptor beta chains came from one sample sequenced in a study of blood T cell repertoires in COVID-19. Sequencing was performed with immunoSEQ multiplex PCR; in TCRdb, only in-frame clones are kept and a portion is missing. The top ten hold around 12% of the sample, which has roughly 90,000 clones, about 85% seen once. What was sequenced was peripheral blood. The receptors come from a human donor in a cohort sampled during active COVID-19.

The count of this clone is one. The genes are TRBV5-1 and TRBJ1-2; 7 nucleotides agree with TRBD1. This CDR3 comprises 15 residues. The V gene's germline CDR1 is SGHRS and CDR2 YFSETQ. V lost 3 bases and J lost 4; bases outside the gene matches: 9. The CDR3 is CASSSSGTASYGYTF. CDR3 sequence (DNA): TGCGCCAGCAGCTCCTCCGGGACAGCCTCCTATGGCTACACCTTC.

The CDR3 reads CASSTGGGGSYEQYF. The CDR3 coding sequence is TGTGCCAGCAGCACCGGGGGGGGCGGCTCCTACGAGCAGTACTTC. V usage is TRBV6-5 and J usage is TRBJ2-7, with 8 bases aligning to TRBD2. Per germline, CDR1 MNHEY and CDR2 SVGAGI. The ends lost 6 bases at V and 0 bases at J; junction bases unmatched: 7. The CDR3 runs to 15 residues.

The chain recombines TRBV5-1 with TRBJ2-7, with TRBD2 as a possible D gene (6 bases). The CDR3 sequence is 12 residues long. Trimming shortened V by 10 bases and J by 2 bases, and 13 bases separated the two germline ends. CDR1 is SGHRS and CDR2 is YFSETQ in the germline V gene. CDR3 DNA: TGCGCCGCGGGACCGGCTCCCTACGAGCAGTACTTC. This codes for CAAGPAPYEQYF.

The rearrangement joins TRBV28 to TRBJ1-2, with D uncertain. V lost 8 bases and J 4 bases, leaving 17 bases between the germline ends. The CDR3 is made up of 14 amino acids. Germline values: CDR1 MDHEN, CDR2 SYDVKM. For the CDR3, the DNA is TGTGCCAGCGGGGTCCCGACCGGGATCTATGGCTACACCTTC. Translating it yields CASGVPTGIYGYTF.

The chain links TRBV28 to TRBJ1-1, with D tentatively TRBD1 (5 bases). CDR3 size: 12 residues. Trimming removed 3 bases from V and 7 bases from J, with 9 bases in between. Germline V gene sequence: CDR1 MDHEN, CDR2 SYDVKM. The CDR3 region is CASSLGGVEAFF. CDR3 DNA: TGTGCCAGCAGTTTGGGGGGAGTTGAAGCTTTCTTT.

In this sample, this clone turned up once. The genes are TRBV5-1 and TRBJ2-7, with D maybe TRBD1 (6 bases). The CDR3 contains 17 residues. Germline CDR1 is SGHRS and CDR2 is YFSETQ. With 0 bases removed from V and 0 bases from J, the gap between germline ends came to 16 bases. CDR3 nucleotide sequence: TGCGCCAGCAGCTTGGCCGGGACACTACTGAGCTCCTACGAGCAGTACTTC. It encodes CASSLAGTLLSSYEQYF.

The V and J genes are TRBV3-1 (or the pseudogene TRBV3-2) and TRBJ1-5; a weak D match, TRBD1 (5 bases). Germline CDR1 is LGHDT and CDR2 is YNNKEL (reference sequence). The V end lost 3 bases, the J end lost 5 bases, and 8 bases lay between the germline ends. This CDR3 comprises 13 residues. The CDR3 DNA reads as TGTGCCAGCAGCCATGGGGGGGATCAGCCCCAGCATTTT. Residues: CASSHGGDQPQHF.

CDR3 loop: CAVGRALDEQYF. CDR3 DNA: TGTGCTGTCGGGAGGGCCCTAGACGAGCAGTACTTC. This chain joins TRBV10-3 and TRBJ2-7, with TRBD2 identical over 8 bases. Per germline, CDR1 ENHRY and CDR2 SYGVKD. The CDR3 extends over 12 amino acids.